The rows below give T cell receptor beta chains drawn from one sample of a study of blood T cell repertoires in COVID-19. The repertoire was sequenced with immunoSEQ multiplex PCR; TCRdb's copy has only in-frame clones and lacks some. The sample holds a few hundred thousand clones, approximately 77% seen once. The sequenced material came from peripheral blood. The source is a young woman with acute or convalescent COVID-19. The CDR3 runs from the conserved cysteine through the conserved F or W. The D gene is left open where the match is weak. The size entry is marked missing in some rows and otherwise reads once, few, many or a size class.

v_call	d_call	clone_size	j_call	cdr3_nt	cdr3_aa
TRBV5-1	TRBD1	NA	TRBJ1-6	TGCGCCAGCAGCAGGGCAACCGGGACAGGGGATTCACCCCTCCACTTT	CASSRATGTGDSPLHF
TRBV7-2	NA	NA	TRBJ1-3	TGTGCCAGCAGCTGGACGCGGCAGGGTCGAGGAAACACCATATATTTT	CASSWTRQGRGNTIYF
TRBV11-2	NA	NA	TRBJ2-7	TGTGCCAGCAGCCCCTGGACAGCCGACGCCCTCGAGCAGTACTTC	CASSPWTADALEQYF
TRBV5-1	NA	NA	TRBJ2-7	TGCGCCAGCAGCTTGGAAGGCGGTACCTCCTACGAGCAGTACTTC	CASSLEGGTSYEQYF
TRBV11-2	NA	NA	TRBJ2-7	TGTGCCAGCAGCGTCGGGTCGAACTACGAGCAGTACTTC	CASSVGSNYEQYF
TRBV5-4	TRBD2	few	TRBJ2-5	TGTGCCAGCAGCTGGGGCAGCGGGAGCTCGAGGGAGACCCAGTACTTC	CASSWGSGSSRETQYF
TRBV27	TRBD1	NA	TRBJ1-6	TGTGCCAGCAGTGCCCGACAGGGCTCACCCCTCCACTTT	CASSARQGSPLHF
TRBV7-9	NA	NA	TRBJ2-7	TGTGCCAGCAGCTTTCGCCAGGGCCCCTACGAGCAGTACTTC	CASSFRQGPYEQYF
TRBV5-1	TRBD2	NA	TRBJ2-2	TGCGCCAGCGCCCCCTATTTGGTGGCGGGAGTTACCGGGGAGCTGTTTTTT	CASAPYLVAGVTGELFF
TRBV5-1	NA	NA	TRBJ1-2	TGCGCCAGCAGCTTGGCCGGAGGGGCGGGCTATGGCTACACCTTC	CASSLAGGAGYGYTF
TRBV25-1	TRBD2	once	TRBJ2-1	TGTGCCAGTAAAACTAGCGGGGGAGTGTTCTTC	CASKTSGGVFF
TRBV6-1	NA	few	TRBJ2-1	TGTGCCAGCAGTGAAGCGACTTCTTACAATGAGCAGTTCTTC	CASSEATSYNEQFF
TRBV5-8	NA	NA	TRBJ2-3	TGTGCCAGCAGCAAGTTCCAGGGTTCCAACACAGATACGCAGTATTTT	CASSKFQGSNTDTQYF
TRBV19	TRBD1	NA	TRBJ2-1	TGTGCCAGCACGACAGGGGGGGGTACCTACAATGAGCAGTTCTTC	CASTTGGGTYNEQFF
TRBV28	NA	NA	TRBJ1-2	TGTGCCAGCAGTTTTCAGGGCCCCTATGGCTACACCTTC	CASSFQGPYGYTF
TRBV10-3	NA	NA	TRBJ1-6	TGTGCCATCACGAGGACAGTCTATAATTCACCCCTCCACTTT	CAITRTVYNSPLHF
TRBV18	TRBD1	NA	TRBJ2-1	TGTGCCAGCTCACCATCGAACAGGGGAAATGAGCAGTTCTTC	CASSPSNRGNEQFF
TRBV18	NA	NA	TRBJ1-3	TGTGCCAGCTCACCAGGGACAATCTCTGGAAACACCATATATTTT	CASSPGTISGNTIYF
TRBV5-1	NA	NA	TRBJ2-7	TGCGCCAGCAGCTCAACTTTCTACGAGCAGTACTTC	CASSSTFYEQYF
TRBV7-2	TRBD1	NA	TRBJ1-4	TGTGCCAGCAGCCAACGGGACAGGGCGGGATATAATGAAAAACTGTTTTTT	CASSQRDRAGYNEKLFF
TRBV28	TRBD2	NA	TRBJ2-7	TGTGCCAGCAGTTTAAGGACAGCGGGAGGGCCCTTCTCCTACGAGCAGTACTTC	CASSLRTAGGPFSYEQYF
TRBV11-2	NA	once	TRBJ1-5	TGTGCCAGCAGCTTAGAGGCCAATAGCAATCAGCCCCAGCATTTT	CASSLEANSNQPQHF
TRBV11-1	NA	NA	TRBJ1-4	TGTGCCAGCAGCTTAGGAGCGGCCAATAATGAAAAACTGTTTTTT	CASSLGAANNEKLFF
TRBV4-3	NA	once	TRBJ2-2	TGCGCCAGCAGCCAAGGCCTGACAGGGAGGAGCACCGGGGAGCTGTTTTTT	CASSQGLTGRSTGELFF
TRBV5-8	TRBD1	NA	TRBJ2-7	TGTGCCAGCAGCTTCGGGGACAGGACAGTCTACGAGCAGTACTTC	CASSFGDRTVYEQYF
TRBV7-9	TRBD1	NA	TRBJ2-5	TGTGCCAGCAGCTGGACAGGGGGGGAAGCGGAGACCCAGTACTTC	CASSWTGGEAETQYF
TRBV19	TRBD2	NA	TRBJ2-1	TGTGCCAGTACGTTAGGGGCGGGAGTCGCCTACAATGAGCAGTTCTTC	CASTLGAGVAYNEQFF